The TCR beta chain described here comes from a study of blood T cell repertoires in COVID-19. The J segment lost 4 bases and the V segment lost 6 bases, leaving 15 bases of the junction unmatched. The V gene's germline CDR1 is KGHSH and CDR2 LQKENI. The CDR3 contains 17 residues. Using immunoSEQ multiplex PCR, the repertoire was profiled, and TCRdb retains in-frame clones only, with some absent. Seen here are about 95,000 clones, more than 75% observed once, and the top ten hold approximately 17%. The sequence derives from a human donor in a cohort sampled during active COVID-19. Sequenced material: peripheral blood. The chain uses TRBV18 and TRBJ1-2, with TRBD1 matching 9 bases. CDR3 DNA sequence: TGTGCCAGCTCCCCCCGGGACAGGGTTACGAGTGGCTATGGCTACACCTTC. Translation: CASSPRDRVTSGYGYTF.